This T cell receptor beta chain originates from a study of PD-1 blockade in classical Hodgkin lymphoma. General study findings and limits: CD4+ TCR diversity climbed significantly by C4D1, unlike CD8+ TCR diversity. Complete responders' baseline diversity resembled that of newly diagnosed patients. According to reports, newly diagnosed patients had lower baseline TCR diversity than healthy donors, and relapsed/refractory patients had lower baseline TCR diversity still.

This clone was counted a few times. Its antigen is unidentified. The same CDR3 can be traced to other DNA sequences in this sample. The CDR3 extends over 13 amino acids. CDR1 and CDR2 (germline): KGHSH, LQKENI. V was cut by 3 bases and J by 1 base, with 4 bases left in between. Sequenced by immunoSEQ multiplex PCR; TCRdb stores in-frame clones only, minus some. Among under 30,000 clones, around 84% were seen once, and the ten largest hold 5% to 8%. The time point: cycle 4 day 1 (C4D1), after 5 to 7 weeks of nivolumab. All patients relapsed after autologous stem cell transplantation, and brentuximab vedotin exposure varied.

The rearrangement links TRBV18 to TRBJ1-5, with D hard to call. The sequencing used peripheral blood mononuclear cells (PBMCs), collected before the fourth cycle of nivolumab. The TCR comes from a human donor with classical Hodgkin lymphoma. This CDR3 reads CASSPSSNQPQHF. CDR3 in DNA: TGTGCCAGCTCACCCTCCAGCAATCAGCCCCAGCATTTT. The full variable domain, rest sourced from reference TRBV18 and TRBJ1-5, is NAGVMQNPRHLVRRRGQEARLRCSPMKGHSHVYWYRQLPEEGLKFMVYLQKENIIDESGMPKERFSAEFPKEGPSILRIQQVVRGDSAAYFCASSPSSNQPQHFGDGTRLSIL.